The clone carrying this TCR beta chain was counted ten times or more. The antigen is unknown. Sample time point: patch test 3, about 24 weeks after DPC sensitization. Treatment of the sample: therapeutic diphenylcyclopropenone sensitization with weekly scalp DPC. TCRdb processed the RACE reads anew with MiXCR; each CDR3 protein has one entry. The sample has roughly 71,000 distinct CDR3 sequences, 11% seen once. The data originate from a study of human T cells and chemical hapten exposure. Study overall: Mostly female, the patients presented with alopecia areata, totalis or universalis.

Findings and caveats of the study: DPC sensitization produced no change in TCRs with frequency above 1 in 1000. The study found expanded TCRs formed significantly more large CDR3 similarity clusters than controls.

Trimming left V 4 bases short and J 7 bases short, with 22 bases between. The CDR3 is 16 residues long. Per the germline V gene, CDR1 is LGHNT and CDR2 is FRNRAP. The chain recombines TRBV12-5 with TRBJ2-5; tentatively, D is TRBD2 (5 bases). This receptor was taken from a woman aged 50 to 60 with alopecia areata. Some clones in this sample may be carry-over from other donors' samples. This specimen was whole blood, taken in connection with sensitization to the hapten diphenylcyclopropenone (DPC). The CDR3 DNA sequence: TGTGCTAGTGGTTACTCACCGGGAACTAGTCCCGGGACCCAGTACTTC. This encodes CASGYSPGTSPGTQYF.